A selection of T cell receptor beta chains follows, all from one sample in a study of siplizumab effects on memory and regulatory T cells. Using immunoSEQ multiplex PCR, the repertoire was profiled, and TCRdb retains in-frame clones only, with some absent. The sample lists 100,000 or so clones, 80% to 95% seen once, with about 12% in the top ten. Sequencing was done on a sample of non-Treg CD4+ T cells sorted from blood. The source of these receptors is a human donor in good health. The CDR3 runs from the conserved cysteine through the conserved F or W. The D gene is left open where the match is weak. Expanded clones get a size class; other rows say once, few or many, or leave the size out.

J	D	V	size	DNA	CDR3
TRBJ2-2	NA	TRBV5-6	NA	TGTGCCAGCAGCAGGGATAGCGTAGACACCGGGGAGCTGTTTTTT	CASSRDSVDTGELFF
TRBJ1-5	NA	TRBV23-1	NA	TGCGCCAGCAGTCCGATGGATTTTGGGGAGGATCAGCCCCAGCATTTT	CASSPMDFGEDQPQHF
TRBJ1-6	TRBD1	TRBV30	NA	TGTGCCTGGAGTGAGGGACAGGGGTCAACACCCCTCCACTTT	CAWSEGQGSTPLHF
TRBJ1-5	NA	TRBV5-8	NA	TGTGCCAGCAGCTTGAAGCCCTTGGATCAGCCCCAGCATTTT	CASSLKPLDQPQHF
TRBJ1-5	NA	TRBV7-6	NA	TGTGCCAGCAGCCTCGGGACACCTAATCAGCCCCAGCATTTT	CASSLGTPNQPQHF
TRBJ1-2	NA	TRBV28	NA	TGTGCCAGCAGTTTTGGTTATAACTATGGCTACACCTTC	CASSFGYNYGYTF
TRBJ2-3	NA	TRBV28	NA	TGTGCCAGCAGTTTACCCGGGAAAACCACAGATACGCAGTATTTT	CASSLPGKTTDTQYF
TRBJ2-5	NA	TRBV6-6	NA	TGTGCCAGCAGTTACTGGGGCGAGGGAGAGACCCAGTACTTC	CASSYWGEGETQYF
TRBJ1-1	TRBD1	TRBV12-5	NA	TGTGCTACCCTTCGACAGGGGAACACTGAAGCTTTCTTT	CATLRQGNTEAFF
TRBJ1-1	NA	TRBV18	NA	TGTGCCAGCTCACCATCGGCGGGAACTGAAGCTTTCTTT	CASSPSAGTEAFF
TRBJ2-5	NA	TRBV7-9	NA	TGTGCCAGCAGCTTAGTTGGAGAGACCCAGTACTTC	CASSLVGETQYF
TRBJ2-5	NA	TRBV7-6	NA	TGTGCCAGCAGCTTTTTTTTGGAGACCCAGTACTTC	CASSFFLETQYF
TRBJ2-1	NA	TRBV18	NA	TGTGCCAGCTCACCAGGCCCTAGTGTTACGTTCAATGAGCAGTTCTTC	CASSPGPSVTFNEQFF
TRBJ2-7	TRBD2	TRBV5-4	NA	TGTGCCAGCAGCCCCGGGACTAGCGATCTCTCCTACGAGCAGTACTTC	CASSPGTSDLSYEQYF
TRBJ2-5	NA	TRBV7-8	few	TGTGCCAGCAGCTTAGTTGGAGTGGGGGAGACCCAGTACTTC	CASSLVGVGETQYF
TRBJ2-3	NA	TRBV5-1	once	TGCGCCAGCAGCTTAAAGGGCCGACCACTCACAGATACGCAGTATTTT	CASSLKGRPLTDTQYF
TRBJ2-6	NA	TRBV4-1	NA	TGCGCCAGCAGCCAAGAGGGGGGGCCTGGGGCCAACGTCCTGACTTTC	CASSQEGGPGANVLTF
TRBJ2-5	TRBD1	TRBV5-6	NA	TGTGCCAGCAGCTGGGACAGTAAAGAGACCCAGTACTTC	CASSWDSKETQYF
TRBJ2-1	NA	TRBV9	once	TGTGCCAGCAGCGGGATTTTCAGGGGGGGATACAATGAGCAGTTCTTC	CASSGIFRGGYNEQFF
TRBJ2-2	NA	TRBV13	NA	TGTGCCAGCAGCTTACGGGGTTGGCAGGGCACCGGGGAGCTGTTTTTT	CASSLRGWQGTGELFF
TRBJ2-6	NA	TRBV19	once	TGTGCCAGTAGTCCGACACACTCTGGGGCCAACGTCCTGACTTTC	CASSPTHSGANVLTF
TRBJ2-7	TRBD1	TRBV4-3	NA	TGCGCCAGCAGCCAAGACCGGGACAGGGGGCGTGAGCAGTACTTC	CASSQDRDRGREQYF
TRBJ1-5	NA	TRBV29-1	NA	TGCAGCGTGAGGCCGGGAAGGGGTCCTCAGCCCCAGCATTTT	CSVRPGRGPQPQHF
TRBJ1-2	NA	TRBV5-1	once	TGCGCCAGCAGCCCAGCGACGCGGACACCCTATGGCTACACCTTC	CASSPATRTPYGYTF
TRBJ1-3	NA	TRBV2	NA	TGTGCCAGCAGTGATGGGACTGCTGGAAACACCATATATTTT	CASSDGTAGNTIYF
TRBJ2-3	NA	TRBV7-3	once	TGTGCCAGCAGCTTAACGGGAGATACGCAGTATTTT	CASSLTGDTQYF
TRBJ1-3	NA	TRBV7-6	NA	TGTGCCAGCAGCACACGGACCGAGGCAGGTTGGGTTGGAAACACCATATATTTT	CASSTRTEAGWVGNTIYF
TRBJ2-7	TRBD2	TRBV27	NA	TGTGCCAGCAGTGGACTAGCGGGAGGAGGCTCCTACGAGCAGTACTTC	CASSGLAGGGSYEQYF
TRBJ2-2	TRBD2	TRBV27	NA	TGTGCCAGCAGTCTAGCGGGTCGCGCCGGGGAGCTGTTTTTT	CASSLAGRAGELFF
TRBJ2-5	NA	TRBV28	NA	TGTGCCAGCAGCCCCTATTCGGATGAGGCCCAGTACTTC	CASSPYSDEAQYF
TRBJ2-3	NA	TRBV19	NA	TGTGCCAGTAGTGAATACTGGACGGGCACAGATACGCAGTATTTT	CASSEYWTGTDTQYF
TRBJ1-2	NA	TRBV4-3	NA	TGCGCCAGCAGCCAAGATTCGGGCCCTCGGGGTGGCTACACCTTC	CASSQDSGPRGGYTF
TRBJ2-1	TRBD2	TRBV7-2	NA	TGTGCCAGCAGCCTCACTAGCGGGGGCTACAATGAGCAGTTCTTC	CASSLTSGGYNEQFF
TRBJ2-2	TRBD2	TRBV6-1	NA	TGTGCCAGCAGTAAAACAGCGGGGACGGGAAGGGAGCTGTTTTTT	CASSKTAGTGRELFF
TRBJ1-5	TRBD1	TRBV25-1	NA	TGTGCCAGCAGGGAGACAGGGGGCCAAAATCAGCCCCAGCATTTT	CASRETGGQNQPQHF
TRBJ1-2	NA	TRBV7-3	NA	TGTGCCAGCAGCTACCTAGCGGGAGGGGGACGGGGCTACACCTTC	CASSYLAGGGRGYTF
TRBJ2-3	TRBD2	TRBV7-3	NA	TGTGCCAGCAGCCCGACTAGCGGGAGAGGTGATACGCAGTATTTT	CASSPTSGRGDTQYF
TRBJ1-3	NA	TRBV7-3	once	TGTGCCAGCAGCTTAGGAGGATCCCTTGGAAACACCATATATTTT	CASSLGGSLGNTIYF
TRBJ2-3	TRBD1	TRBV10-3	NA	TGTGCCATCAGCAACCTTAAGACAGGGAAGGCAGATACGCAGTATTTT	CAISNLKTGKADTQYF